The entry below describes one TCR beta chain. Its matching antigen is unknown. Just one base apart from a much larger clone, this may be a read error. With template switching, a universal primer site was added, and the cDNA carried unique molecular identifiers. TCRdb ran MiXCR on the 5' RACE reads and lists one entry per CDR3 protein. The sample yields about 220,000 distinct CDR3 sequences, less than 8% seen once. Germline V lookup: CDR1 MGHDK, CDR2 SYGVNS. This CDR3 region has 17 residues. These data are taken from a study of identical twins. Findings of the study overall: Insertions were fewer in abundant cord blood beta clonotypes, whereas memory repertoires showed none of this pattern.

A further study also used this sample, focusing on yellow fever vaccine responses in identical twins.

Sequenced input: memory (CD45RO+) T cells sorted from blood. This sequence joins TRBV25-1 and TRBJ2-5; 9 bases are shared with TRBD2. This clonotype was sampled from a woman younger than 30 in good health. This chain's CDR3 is CASSEPLRREGLGTHYF. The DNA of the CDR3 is TGTGCCAGCAGTGAACCCCTCAGGCGGGAGGGGTTAGGGACCCATTACTTC.